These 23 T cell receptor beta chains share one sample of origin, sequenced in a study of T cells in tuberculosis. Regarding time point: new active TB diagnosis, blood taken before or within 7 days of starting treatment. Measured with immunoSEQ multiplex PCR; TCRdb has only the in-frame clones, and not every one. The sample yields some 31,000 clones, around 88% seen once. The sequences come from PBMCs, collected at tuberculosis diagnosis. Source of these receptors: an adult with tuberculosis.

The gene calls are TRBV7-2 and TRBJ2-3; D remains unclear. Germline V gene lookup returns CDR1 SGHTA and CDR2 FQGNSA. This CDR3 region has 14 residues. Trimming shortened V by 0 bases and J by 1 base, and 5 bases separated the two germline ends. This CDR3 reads CASSLATGTDTQYF. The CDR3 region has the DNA TGTGCCAGCAGCTTAGCAACGGGCACAGATACGCAGTATTTT. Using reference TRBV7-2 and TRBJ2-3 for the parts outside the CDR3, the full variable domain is GAGVSQSPSNKVTEKGKDVELRCDPISGHTALYWYRQSLGQGLEFLIYFQGNSAPDKSGLPSDRFSAERTGGSVSTLTIQRTQQEDSAVYLCASSLATGTDTQYFGPGTRLTVL.

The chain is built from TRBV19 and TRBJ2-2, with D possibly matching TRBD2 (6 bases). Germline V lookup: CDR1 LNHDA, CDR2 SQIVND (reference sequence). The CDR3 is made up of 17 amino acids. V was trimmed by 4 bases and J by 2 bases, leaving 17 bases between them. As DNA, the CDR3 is TGTGCCAGTAGTACCTCAAGGACTATCCTAAACACCGGGGAGCTGTTTTTT. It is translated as CASSTSRTILNTGELFF. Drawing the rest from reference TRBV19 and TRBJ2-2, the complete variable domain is DGGITQSPKYLFRKEGQNVTLSCEQNLNHDAMYWYRQDPGQGLRLIYYSQIVNDFQKGDIAEGYSVSREKKESFPLTVTSAQKNPTAFYLCASSTSRTILNTGELFFGEGSRLTVL.

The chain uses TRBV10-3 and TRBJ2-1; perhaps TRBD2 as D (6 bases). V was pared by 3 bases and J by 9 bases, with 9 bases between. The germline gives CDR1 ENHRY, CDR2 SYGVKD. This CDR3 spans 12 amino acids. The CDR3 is CAISDMGGEQFF. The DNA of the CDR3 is TGTGCCATCAGTGATATGGGGGGTGAGCAGTTCTTC.

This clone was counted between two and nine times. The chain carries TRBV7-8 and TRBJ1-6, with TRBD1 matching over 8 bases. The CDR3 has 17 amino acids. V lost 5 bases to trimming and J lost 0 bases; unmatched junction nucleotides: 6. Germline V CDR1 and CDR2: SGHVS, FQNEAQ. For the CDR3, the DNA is TGTGCCAGCAGCACCAGACAGGGGAGCTCCTATAATTCACCCCTCCACTTT. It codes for CASSTRQGSSYNSPLHF.

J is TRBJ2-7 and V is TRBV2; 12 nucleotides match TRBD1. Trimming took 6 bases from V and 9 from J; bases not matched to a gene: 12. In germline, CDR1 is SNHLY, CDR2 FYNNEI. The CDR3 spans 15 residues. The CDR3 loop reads CASSGPGQGARWQYF. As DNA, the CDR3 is TGTGCCAGCAGCGGTCCGGGACAGGGGGCGAGGTGGCAGTACTTC.

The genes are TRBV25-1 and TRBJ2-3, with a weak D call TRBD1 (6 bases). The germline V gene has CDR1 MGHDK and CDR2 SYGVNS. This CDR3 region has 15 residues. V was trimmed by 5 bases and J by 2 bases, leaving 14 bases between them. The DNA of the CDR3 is TGTGCCAGCAGTCCTACTGGGGGCTACACAGATACGCAGTATTTT. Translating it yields CASSPTGGYTDTQYF. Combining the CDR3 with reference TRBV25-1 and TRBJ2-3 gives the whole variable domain EADIYQTPRYLVIGTGKKITLECSQTMGHDKMYWYQQDPGMELHLIHYSYGVNSTEKGDLSSESTVSRIRTEHFPLTLESARPSHTSQYLCASSPTGGYTDTQYFGPGTRLTVL.

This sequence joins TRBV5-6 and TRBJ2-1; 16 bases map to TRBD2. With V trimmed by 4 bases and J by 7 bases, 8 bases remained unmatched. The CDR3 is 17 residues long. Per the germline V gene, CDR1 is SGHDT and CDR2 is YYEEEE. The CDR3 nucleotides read TGTGCCAGCAGCCCGGGACTAGCGGGAGGGCAGGGGAATGAGCAGTTCTTC. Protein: CASSPGLAGGQGNEQFF. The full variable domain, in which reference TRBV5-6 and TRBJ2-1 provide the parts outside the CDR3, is DAGVTQSPTHLIKTRGQQVTLRCSPKSGHDTVSWYQQALGQGPQFIFQYYEEEERQRGNFPDRFSGHQFPNYSSELNVNALLLGDSALYLCASSPGLAGGQGNEQFFGPGTRLTVL.

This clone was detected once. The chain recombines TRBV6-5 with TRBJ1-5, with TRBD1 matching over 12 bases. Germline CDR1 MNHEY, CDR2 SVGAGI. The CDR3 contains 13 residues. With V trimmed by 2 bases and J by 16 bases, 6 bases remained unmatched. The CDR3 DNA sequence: TGTGCCAGCAGTTACGGGACAGGGGGCTCTGTACATTTT. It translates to CASSYGTGGSVHF.

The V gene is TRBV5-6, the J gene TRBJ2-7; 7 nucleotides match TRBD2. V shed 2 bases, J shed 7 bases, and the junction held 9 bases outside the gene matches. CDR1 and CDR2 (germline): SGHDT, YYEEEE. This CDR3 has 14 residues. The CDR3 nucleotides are TGTGCCAGCAGCTTAATCGCGGGAGCTGGGGAGCAGTACTTC. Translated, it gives CASSLIAGAGEQYF.

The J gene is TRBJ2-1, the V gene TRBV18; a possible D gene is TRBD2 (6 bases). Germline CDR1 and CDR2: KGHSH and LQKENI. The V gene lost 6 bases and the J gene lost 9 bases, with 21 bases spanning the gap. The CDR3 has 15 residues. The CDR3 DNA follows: TGTGCCAGCTCTCCCTTAAGCGCGGGGTTCGGTGAGCAGTTCTTC. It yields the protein CASSPLSAGFGEQFF.

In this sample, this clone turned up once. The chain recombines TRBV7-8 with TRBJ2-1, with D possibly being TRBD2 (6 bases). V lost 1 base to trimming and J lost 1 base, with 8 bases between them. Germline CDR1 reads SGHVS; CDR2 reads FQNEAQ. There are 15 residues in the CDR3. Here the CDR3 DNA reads TGTGCCAGCAGCTTAGGCAGCGGGTCCTACAATGAGCAGTTCTTC. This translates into CASSLGSGSYNEQFF.

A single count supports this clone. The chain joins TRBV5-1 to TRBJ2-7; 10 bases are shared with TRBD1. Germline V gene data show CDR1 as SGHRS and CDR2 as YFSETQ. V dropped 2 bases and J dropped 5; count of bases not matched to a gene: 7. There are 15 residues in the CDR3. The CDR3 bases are TGCGCCAGCAGCTTTCGGGACAGGGGTTCCGACGAGCAGTACTTC. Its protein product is CASSFRDRGSDEQYF.

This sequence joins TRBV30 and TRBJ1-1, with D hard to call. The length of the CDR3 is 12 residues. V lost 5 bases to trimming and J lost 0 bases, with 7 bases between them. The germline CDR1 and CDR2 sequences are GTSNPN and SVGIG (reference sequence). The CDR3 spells CAWGGMNTEAFF. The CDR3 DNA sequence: TGTGCCTGGGGAGGGATGAACACTGAAGCTTTCTTT.

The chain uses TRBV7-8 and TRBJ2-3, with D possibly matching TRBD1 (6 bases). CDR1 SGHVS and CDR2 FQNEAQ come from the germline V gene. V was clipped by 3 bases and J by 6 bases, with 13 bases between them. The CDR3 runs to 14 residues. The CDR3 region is CASSFGAGADTQYF. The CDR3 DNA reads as TGTGCCAGCAGCTTTGGGGCAGGGGCCGATACGCAGTATTTT.

For the CDR3, the DNA is TGTGCCAGCAGTGAAGAACCTACTAGCAATCAGCCCCAGCATTTT. Its protein is CASSEEPTSNQPQHF. The chain carries TRBV6-1 and TRBJ1-5; D ambiguous. Germline assignment: CDR1 MNHNS and CDR2 SASEGT. With 1 base removed from V and 0 bases from J, the gap between germline ends came to 7 bases. The CDR3 has 15 amino acids.

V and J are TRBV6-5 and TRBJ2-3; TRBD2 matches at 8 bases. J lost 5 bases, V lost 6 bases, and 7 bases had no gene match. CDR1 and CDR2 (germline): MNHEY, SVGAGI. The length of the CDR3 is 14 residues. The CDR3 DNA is TGTGCCAGCAGATTCGGACTAGCAGGAGATACGCAGTATTTT. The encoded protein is CASRFGLAGDTQYF.

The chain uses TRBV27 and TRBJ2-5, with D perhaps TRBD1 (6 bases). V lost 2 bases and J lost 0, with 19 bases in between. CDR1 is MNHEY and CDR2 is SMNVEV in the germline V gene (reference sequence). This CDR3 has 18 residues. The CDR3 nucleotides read TGTGCCAGCAGTTTAGGGCCACAGGTAAGGGGGTACCAAGAGACCCAGTACTTC. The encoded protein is CASSLGPQVRGYQETQYF.

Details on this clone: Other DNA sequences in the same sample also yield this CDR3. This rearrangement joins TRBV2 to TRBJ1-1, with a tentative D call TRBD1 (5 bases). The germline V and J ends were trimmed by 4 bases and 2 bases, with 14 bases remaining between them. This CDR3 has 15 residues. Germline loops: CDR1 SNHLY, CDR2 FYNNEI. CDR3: CASSGGGVGNTEAFF. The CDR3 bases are TGTGCCAGCAGTGGGGGAGGGGTGGGCAACACTGAAGCTTTCTTT.

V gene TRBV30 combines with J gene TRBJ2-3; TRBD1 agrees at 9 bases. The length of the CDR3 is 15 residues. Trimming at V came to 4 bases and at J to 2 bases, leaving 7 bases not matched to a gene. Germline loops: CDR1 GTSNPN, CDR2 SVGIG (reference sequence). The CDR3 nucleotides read TGTGCCTGGACCTCCAGGGACAGGGTCACAGATACGCAGTATTTT. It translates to CAWTSRDRVTDTQYF.

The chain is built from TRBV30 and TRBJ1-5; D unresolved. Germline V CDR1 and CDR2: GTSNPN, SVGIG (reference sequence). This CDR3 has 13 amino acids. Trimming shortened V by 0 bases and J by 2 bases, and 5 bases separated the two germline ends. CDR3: CAWSVPGNQPQHF. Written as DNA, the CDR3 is TGTGCCTGGAGTGTTCCAGGCAATCAGCCCCAGCATTTT.

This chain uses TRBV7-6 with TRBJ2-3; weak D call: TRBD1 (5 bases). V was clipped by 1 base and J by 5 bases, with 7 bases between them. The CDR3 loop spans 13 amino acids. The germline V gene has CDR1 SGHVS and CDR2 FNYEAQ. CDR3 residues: CASSLGQLDTQYF. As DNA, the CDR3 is TGTGCCAGCAGCTTAGGACAGCTAGATACGCAGTATTTT.

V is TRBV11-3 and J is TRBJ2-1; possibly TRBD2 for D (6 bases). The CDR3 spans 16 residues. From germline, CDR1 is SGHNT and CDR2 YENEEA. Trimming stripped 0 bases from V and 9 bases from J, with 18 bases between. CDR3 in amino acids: CASSLDLGGPGGEQFF. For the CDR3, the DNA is TGTGCCAGCAGCTTAGATCTCGGCGGCCCCGGGGGTGAGCAGTTCTTC.

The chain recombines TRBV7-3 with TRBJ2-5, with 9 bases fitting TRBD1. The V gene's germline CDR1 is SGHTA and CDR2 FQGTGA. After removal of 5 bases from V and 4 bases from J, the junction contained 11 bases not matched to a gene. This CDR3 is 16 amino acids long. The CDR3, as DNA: TGTGCCAGCAGCCTAATGGGACAGGGAATGAGAGAGACCCAGTACTTC. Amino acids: CASSLMGQGMRETQYF.